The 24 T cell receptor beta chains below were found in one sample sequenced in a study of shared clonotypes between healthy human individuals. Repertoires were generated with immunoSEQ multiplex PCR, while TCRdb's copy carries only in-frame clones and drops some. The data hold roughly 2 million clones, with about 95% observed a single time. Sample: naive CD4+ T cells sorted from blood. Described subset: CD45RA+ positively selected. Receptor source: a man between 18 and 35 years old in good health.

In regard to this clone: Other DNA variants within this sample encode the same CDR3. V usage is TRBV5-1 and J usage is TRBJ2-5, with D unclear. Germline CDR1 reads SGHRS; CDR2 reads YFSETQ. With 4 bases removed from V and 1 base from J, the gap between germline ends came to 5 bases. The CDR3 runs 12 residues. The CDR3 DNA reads TGCGCCAGCAGCAGCAGCCAAGAGACCCAGTACTTC. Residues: CASSSSQETQYF.

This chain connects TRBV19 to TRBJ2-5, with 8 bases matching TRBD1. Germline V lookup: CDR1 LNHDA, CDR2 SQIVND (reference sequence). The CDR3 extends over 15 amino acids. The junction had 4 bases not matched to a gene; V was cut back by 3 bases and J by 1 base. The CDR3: CASSMQTGGQETQYF. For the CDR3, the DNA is TGTGCCAGTAGTATGCAAACAGGGGGCCAAGAGACCCAGTACTTC.

The CDR3 reads CASSQNRGWTEAFF. In nucleotides, the CDR3 is TGTGCCAGCAGCCAGAACAGGGGGTGGACTGAAGCTTTCTTT. The genes are TRBV7-8 and TRBJ1-1, with 8 bases identical to TRBD1. The CDR3 consists of 14 residues. Unmatched junction bases numbered 7, after V lost 5 bases and J lost 5 bases. Germline loops: CDR1 SGHVS, CDR2 FQNEAQ.

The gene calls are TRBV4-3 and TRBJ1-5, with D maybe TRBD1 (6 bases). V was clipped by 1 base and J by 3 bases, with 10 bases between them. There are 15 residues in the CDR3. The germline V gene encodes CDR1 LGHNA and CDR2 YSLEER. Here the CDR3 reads CASSQGPGDNQPQHF. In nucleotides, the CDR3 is TGCGCCAGCAGCCAAGGTCCAGGGGACAATCAGCCCCAGCATTTT.

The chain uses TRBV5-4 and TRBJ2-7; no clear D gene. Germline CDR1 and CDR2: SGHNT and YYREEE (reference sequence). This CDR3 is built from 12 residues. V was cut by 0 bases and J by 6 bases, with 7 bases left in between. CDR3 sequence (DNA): TGTGCCAGCAGCTTGGAAGATGGCGAGCAGTACTTC. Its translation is CASSLEDGEQYF.

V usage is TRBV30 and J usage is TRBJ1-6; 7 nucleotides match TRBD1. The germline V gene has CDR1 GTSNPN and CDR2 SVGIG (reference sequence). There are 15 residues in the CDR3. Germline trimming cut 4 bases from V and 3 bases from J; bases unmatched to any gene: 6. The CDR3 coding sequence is TGTGCCTGGAACCCGGGACAGAACTATAATTCACCCCTCCACTTT. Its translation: CAWNPGQNYNSPLHF.

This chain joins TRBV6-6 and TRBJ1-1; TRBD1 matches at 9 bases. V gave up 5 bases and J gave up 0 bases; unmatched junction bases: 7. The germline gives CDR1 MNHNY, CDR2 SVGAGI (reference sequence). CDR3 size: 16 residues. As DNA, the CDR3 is TGTGCCAGCAGTCTTACAGGGGGCCTTATGAACACTGAAGCTTTCTTT. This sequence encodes CASSLTGGLMNTEAFF.

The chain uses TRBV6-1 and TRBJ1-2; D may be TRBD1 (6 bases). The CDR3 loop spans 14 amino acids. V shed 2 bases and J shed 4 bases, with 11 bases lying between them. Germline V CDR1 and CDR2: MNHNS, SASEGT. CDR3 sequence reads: CASSERQGTYGYTF. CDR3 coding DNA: TGTGCCAGCAGTGAAAGGCAGGGGACCTATGGCTACACCTTC.

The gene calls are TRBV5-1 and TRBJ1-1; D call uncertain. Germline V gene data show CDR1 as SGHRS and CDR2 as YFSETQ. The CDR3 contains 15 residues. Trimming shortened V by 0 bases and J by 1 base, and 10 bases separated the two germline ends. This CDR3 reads CASSLERRGNTEAFF. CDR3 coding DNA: TGCGCCAGCAGCTTGGAACGGAGAGGGAACACTGAAGCTTTCTTT.

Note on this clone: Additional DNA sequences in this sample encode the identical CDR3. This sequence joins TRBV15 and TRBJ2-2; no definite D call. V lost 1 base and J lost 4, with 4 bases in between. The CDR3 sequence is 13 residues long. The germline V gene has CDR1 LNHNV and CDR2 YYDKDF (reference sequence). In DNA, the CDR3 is TGTGCCACCAGCAGAGCCGGCACCGGGGAGCTGTTTTTT. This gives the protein CATSRAGTGELFF.

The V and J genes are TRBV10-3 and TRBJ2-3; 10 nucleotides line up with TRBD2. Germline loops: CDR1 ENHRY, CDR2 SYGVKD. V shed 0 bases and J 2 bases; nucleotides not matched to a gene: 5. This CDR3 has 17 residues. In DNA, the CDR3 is TGTGCCATCAGTGAGTCTTCCGGACTAGCGGACACAGATACGCAGTATTTT. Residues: CAISESSGLADTDTQYF.

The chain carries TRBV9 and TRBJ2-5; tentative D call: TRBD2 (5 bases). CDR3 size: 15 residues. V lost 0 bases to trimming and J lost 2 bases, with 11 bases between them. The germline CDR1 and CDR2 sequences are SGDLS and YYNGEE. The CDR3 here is CASSVGRTGQETQYF. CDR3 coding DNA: TGTGCCAGCAGCGTAGGGCGGACTGGTCAAGAGACCCAGTACTTC.

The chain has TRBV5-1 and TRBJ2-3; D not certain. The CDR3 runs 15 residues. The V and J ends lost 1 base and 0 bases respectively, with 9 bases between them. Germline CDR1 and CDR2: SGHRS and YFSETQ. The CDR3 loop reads CASSLIYSSTDTQYF. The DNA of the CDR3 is TGCGCCAGCAGCTTGATCTACTCTAGCACAGATACGCAGTATTTT.

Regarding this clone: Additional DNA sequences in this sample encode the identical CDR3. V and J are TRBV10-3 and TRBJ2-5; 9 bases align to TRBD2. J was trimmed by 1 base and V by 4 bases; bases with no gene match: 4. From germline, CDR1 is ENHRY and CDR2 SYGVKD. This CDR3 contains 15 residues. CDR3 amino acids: CAISATSGTQETQYF. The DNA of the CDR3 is TGTGCCATCAGTGCGACTAGCGGAACCCAAGAGACCCAGTACTTC.

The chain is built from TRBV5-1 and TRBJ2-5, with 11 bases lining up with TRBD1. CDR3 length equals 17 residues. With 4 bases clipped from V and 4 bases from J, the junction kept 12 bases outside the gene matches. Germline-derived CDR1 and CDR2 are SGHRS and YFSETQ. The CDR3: CASSIAPGQGGGETQYF. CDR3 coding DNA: TGCGCCAGCAGCATAGCCCCGGGACAGGGGGGTGGAGAGACCCAGTACTTC.

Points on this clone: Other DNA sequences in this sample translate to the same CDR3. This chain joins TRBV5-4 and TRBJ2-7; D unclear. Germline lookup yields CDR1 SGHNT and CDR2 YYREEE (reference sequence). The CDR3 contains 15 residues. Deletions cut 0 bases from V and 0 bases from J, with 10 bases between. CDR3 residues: CASSLEAGSSYEQYF. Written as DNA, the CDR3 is TGTGCCAGCAGCTTGGAGGCAGGTAGCTCCTACGAGCAGTACTTC. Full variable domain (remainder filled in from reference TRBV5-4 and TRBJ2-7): ETGVTQSPTHLIKTRGQQVTLRCSSQSGHNTVSWYQQALGQGPQFIFQYYREEENGRGNFPPRFSGLQFPNYSSELNVNALELDDSALYLCASSLEAGSSYEQYFGPGTRLTVT.

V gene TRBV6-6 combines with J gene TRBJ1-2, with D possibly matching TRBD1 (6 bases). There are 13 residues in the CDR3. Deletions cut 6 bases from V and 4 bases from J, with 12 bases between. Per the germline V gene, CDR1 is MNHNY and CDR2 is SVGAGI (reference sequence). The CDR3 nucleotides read TGTGCCAGCAGCCTAGGACAGCCCTATGGCTACACCTTC. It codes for CASSLGQPYGYTF.

The CDR3 sequence is CASSLQGARVYGYTF. The CDR3 bases are TGTGCCAGCAGCTTGCAGGGGGCGCGGGTCTATGGCTACACCTTC. This chain uses TRBV7-9 with TRBJ1-2; 8 bases agree with TRBD1. CDR1 and CDR2 from the germline V gene are SEHNR and FQNEAQ (reference sequence). J lost 4 bases, V lost 3 bases, and 7 bases had no gene match. The CDR3 is 15 amino acids.

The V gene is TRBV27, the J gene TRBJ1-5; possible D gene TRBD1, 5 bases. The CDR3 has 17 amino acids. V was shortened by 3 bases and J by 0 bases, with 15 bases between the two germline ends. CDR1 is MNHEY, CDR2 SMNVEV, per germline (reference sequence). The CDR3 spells CASSLKRGAFSNQPQHF. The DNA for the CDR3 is TGTGCCAGCAGTTTGAAGAGAGGGGCCTTTAGCAATCAGCCCCAGCATTTT.

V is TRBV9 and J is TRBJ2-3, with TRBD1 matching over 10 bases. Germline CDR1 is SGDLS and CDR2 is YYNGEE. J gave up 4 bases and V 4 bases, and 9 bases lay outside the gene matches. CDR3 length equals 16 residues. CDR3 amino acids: CASSPVDRGPPDTQYF. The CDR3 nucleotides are TGTGCCAGCAGCCCCGTCGACAGGGGGCCTCCAGATACGCAGTATTTT.

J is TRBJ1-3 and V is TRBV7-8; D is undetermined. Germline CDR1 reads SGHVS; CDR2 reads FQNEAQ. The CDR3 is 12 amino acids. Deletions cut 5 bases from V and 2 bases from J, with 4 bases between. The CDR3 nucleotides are TGTGCCAGCAGCCACCCTGGAAACACCATATATTTT. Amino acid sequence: CASSHPGNTIYF.

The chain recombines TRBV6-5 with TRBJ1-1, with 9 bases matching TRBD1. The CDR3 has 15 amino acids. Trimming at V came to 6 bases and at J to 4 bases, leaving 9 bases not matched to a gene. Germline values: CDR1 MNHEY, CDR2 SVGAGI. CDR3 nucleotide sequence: TGTGCCAGCAGATCGGGACAGGGCGGGAGCACTGAAGCTTTCTTT. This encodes CASRSGQGGSTEAFF.

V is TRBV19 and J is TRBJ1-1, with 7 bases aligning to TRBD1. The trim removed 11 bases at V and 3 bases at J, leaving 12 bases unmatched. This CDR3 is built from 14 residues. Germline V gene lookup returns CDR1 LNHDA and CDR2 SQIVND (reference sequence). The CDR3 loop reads CAAGGGAWYTEAFF. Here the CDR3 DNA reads TGTGCCGCCGGAGGGGGCGCTTGGTACACTGAAGCTTTCTTT.

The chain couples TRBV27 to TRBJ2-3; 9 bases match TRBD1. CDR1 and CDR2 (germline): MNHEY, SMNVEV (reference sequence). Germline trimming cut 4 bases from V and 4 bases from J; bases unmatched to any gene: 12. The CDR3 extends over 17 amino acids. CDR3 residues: CASSSTQDRGSPDTQYF. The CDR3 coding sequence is TGTGCCAGCAGTTCAACCCAGGACAGGGGTTCGCCAGATACGCAGTATTTT.